Below are 12 T cell receptor beta chains sequenced from a single sample in a study of lung T cells in sarcoidosis with Löfgren's syndrome. TCRdb used MiXCR to reprocess the reads, holding one entry per CDR3 protein. The sample holds 60,000 to 65,000 distinct CDR3 sequences, 21% seen once. The sequencing sample was made of CD4+ T cells from PBMCs. The origin of the receptors is a human donor with sarcoidosis (Löfgren's syndrome or another form), or a control subject (not recorded which).

This clonotype was detected once. This may come from a read error, since a much larger clone is one base off. The J gene is TRBJ2-5, the V gene TRBV28, with D perhaps matching TRBD2 (5 bases). The germline gives CDR1 MDHEN, CDR2 SYDVKM. The CDR3 extends over 12 amino acids. Trimming removed 11 bases from V and 5 bases from J, with 15 bases in between. In DNA form, the CDR3 reads TGTGCCGGCGGACGAGGGTCTGAGACCCAGTACTTC. It translates to CAGGRGSETQYF.

This clonotype was picked up many times. The J gene is TRBJ2-3, the V gene TRBV4-2, with TRBD1 matching over 7 bases. CDR3 length equals 14 residues. The junction had 1 base not matched to a gene; V was cut back by 3 bases and J by 1 base. In germline, CDR1 is LGHNA, CDR2 YNFKEQ. CDR3 DNA sequence: TGTGCCAGCAGCCAGGGGACAGGCACAGATACGCAGTATTTT. Translating it yields CASSQGTGTDTQYF.

The genes are TRBV2 and TRBJ1-2; TRBD1 matches 9 bases. V shed 5 bases and J 4 bases; nucleotides not matched to a gene: 8. Per the germline V gene, CDR1 is SNHLY and CDR2 is FYNNEI. The CDR3 is made up of 15 amino acids. CDR3 sequence reads: CASSSDRGNSYGYTF. For the CDR3, the DNA is TGTGCCAGCAGTTCGGACAGGGGAAATAGCTATGGCTACACCTTC.

Many counts were recorded for this clonotype. The genes are TRBV24-1 and TRBJ2-5, with D perhaps TRBD1 or TRBD2 (5 bases each). V was shortened by 1 base and J by 1 base, with 9 bases between the two germline ends. Germline CDR1 reads KGHDR; CDR2 reads SFDVKD. This CDR3 is 15 amino acids long. This chain's CDR3 is CATSDFRDGQETQYF. CDR3 sequence (DNA): TGTGCCACCAGTGATTTTCGGGACGGCCAAGAGACCCAGTACTTC.

The chain couples TRBV4-1 to TRBJ2-4; TRBD1 aligns across 7 bases. Germline values: CDR1 MGHRA, CDR2 YSYEKL. The CDR3 totals 14 residues. V lost 2 bases to trimming and J lost 7 bases; unmatched junction nucleotides: 5. The CDR3 loop is CASSQSGTANIQYF. The CDR3 nucleotides are TGCGCCAGCAGCCAATCCGGGACAGCCAACATTCAGTACTTC.

The gene calls are TRBV2 and TRBJ1-2; TRBD1 agrees at 9 bases. Germline V gene sequence: CDR1 SNHLY, CDR2 FYNNEI. The CDR3 loop spans 14 amino acids. The V gene end was trimmed by 0 bases and the J gene end by 6 bases; junction bases not matched to a gene: 2. The CDR3 region has the DNA TGTGCCAGCAGTGAAGCGGACAGGGGAGATGGCTACACCTTC. Translating it yields CASSEADRGDGYTF.

The gene calls are TRBV18 and TRBJ1-5; TRBD1 agrees at 9 bases. In germline, CDR1 is KGHSH, CDR2 LQKENI. This CDR3 is built from 17 residues. Unmatched junction bases numbered 5, after V lost 2 bases and J lost 0 bases. CDR3 sequence reads: CASSPETGGYSNQPQHF. The CDR3 nucleotides are TGTGCCAGCTCACCAGAGACAGGGGGGTATAGCAATCAGCCCCAGCATTTT. The full variable domain, in which reference TRBV18 and TRBJ1-5 provide the parts outside the CDR3, is NAGVMQNPRHLVRRRGQEARLRCSPMKGHSHVYWYRQLPEEGLKFMVYLQKENIIDESGMPKERFSAEFPKEGPSILRIQQVVRGDSAAYFCASSPETGGYSNQPQHFGDGTRLSIL.

This clonotype was seen at least ten times. The chain links TRBV6-1 to TRBJ1-2; D may be TRBD1 (5 bases). This CDR3 comprises 15 residues. From germline, CDR1 is MNHNS and CDR2 SASEGT. The V end lost 0 bases, the J end lost 8 bases, and 16 bases lay between the germline ends. Here the CDR3 reads CASSEAAWGDGGYTF. CDR3 DNA: TGTGCCAGCAGTGAAGCTGCCTGGGGGGACGGGGGCTACACCTTC.

For this clonotype: The junction and the germline gene differ at one end; a read error may be behind it. The chain is built from TRBV19 and TRBJ1-1; no firm D call. The germline V gene encodes CDR1 LNHDA and CDR2 SQIVND (reference sequence). CDR3 size: 12 residues. Here the CDR3 reads CASQAVNTAAFF. In nucleotides, the CDR3 is TGTGCCAGTCAGGCAGTGAACACTGCAGCTTTCTTT.

The chain has TRBV12-3 or TRBV12-4 and TRBJ2-7; D unresolved. This CDR3 contains 15 residues. Trimming removed 4 bases from V and 5 bases from J, with 18 bases in between. CDR3 in amino acids: CASSSSSRPSNEQYF. DNA for the CDR3: TGTGCCAGCAGTTCTTCTTCGCGACCCTCTAACGAGCAGTACTTC.

For this clonotype: One junction end does not reproduce the germline sequence, and a read error may be involved. The chain couples TRBV7-2 to TRBJ2-7, with D possibly TRBD2 on 6 matching bases. This CDR3 comprises 14 residues. CDR1 is SGHTA and CDR2 is FQGNSA in the germline V gene. The CDR3 DNA is TGTGCCAGCAGCTTCCCCGGGACTTTCTACGAGAAGTACTTC. Translated: CASSFPGTFYEKYF. Supplemented by reference TRBV7-2 and TRBJ2-7, the full variable domain reads GAGVSQSPSNKVTEKGKDVELRCDPISGHTALYWYRQSLGQGLEFLIYFQGNSAPDKSGLPSDRFSAERTGGSVSTLTIQRTQQEDSAVYLCASSFPGTFYEKYFGPGTRLTVT.

For this clonotype: This clone may be a read error of a much larger clone one base away. The chain carries TRBV28 and TRBJ2-1; unclear D gene. The V end was cut by 6 bases, the J end by 12 bases, with 21 bases between. Germline assignment: CDR1 MDHEN and CDR2 SYDVKM. The CDR3 is made up of 14 amino acids. The DNA of the CDR3 is TGTGCCAGCAGCCCTCGTCCGGGCCACGGTGGGCAGTTCTTC. As protein: CASSPRPGHGGQFF.